This TCR beta chain comes out of a study of CD8 T cells in Susac syndrome. Random hexamers primed reverse transcription of about 0.5 to 1 ug RNA. Amplification of TCR beta CDR3 spanned 54 Vbeta and 13 Jbeta via immunoSEQ multiplex PCR. One entry per CDR3 protein, called by TCRdb with MiXCR from the immunoSEQ multiplex PCR reads. The data contain about 94,000 distinct CDR3 sequences, around 94% of them singletons. About this clonotype: What it binds is unknown.

Study-wide points: In Susac syndrome, the CD4+ T cell repertoires did not show clonal expansion. It was acknowledged in the study that the number of individuals who were included in its TCR sequencing and HLA analysis was relatively small.

The V gene end was trimmed by 3 bases and the J gene end by 0 bases; junction bases not matched to a gene: 4. This CDR3 has 15 residues. The source is a human donor with Susac syndrome. This rearrangement joins TRBV12-3 or TRBV12-4 to TRBJ1-2; 7 bases line up with TRBD1. The sample consisted of CD4+ T cells from PBMCs. CDR3 DNA: TGTGCCAGCAGTTTGACAGGGAGCGCTAACTATGGCTACACCTTC. It yields the protein CASSLTGSANYGYTF.